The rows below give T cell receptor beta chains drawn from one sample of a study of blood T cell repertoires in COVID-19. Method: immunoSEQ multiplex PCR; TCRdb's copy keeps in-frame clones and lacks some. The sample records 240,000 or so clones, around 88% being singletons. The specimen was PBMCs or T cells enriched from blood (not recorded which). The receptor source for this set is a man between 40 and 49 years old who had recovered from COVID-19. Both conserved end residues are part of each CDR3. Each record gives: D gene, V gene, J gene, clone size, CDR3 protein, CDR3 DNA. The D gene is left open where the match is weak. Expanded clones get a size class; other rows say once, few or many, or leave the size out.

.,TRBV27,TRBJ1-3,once,CASSPHGEGIGNTIYF,TGTGCCAGCAGTCCCCACGGGGAAGGGATTGGAAACACCATATATTTT
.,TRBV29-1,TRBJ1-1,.,CSVASSRGAFF,TGCAGCGTTGCAAGTTCAAGGGGAGCTTTCTTT
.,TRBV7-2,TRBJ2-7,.,CASSRMPVRDRSYEQYF,TGTGCCAGCAGCAGAATGCCCGTGCGGGACCGCTCCTACGAGCAGTACTTC
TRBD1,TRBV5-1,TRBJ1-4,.,CASSSTVGGQGEKLFF,TGCGCCAGCAGCTCAACGGTTGGGGGACAGGGCGAAAAACTGTTTTTT
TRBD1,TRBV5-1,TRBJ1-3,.,CASSYGQGAGNTIYF,TGCGCCAGCAGCTACGGACAGGGGGCTGGAAACACCATATATTTT
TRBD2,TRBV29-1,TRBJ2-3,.,CSVIGGRSFPSSTDTQYF,TGCAGCGTTATAGGCGGGAGGTCATTTCCTTCTAGCACAGATACGCAGTATTTT
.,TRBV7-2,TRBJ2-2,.,CASSLVPGGAGELFF,TGTGCCAGCAGCTTAGTGCCCGGGGGAGCCGGGGAGCTGTTTTTT
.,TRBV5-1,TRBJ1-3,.,CASSLTSTVMSSGNTIYF,TGCGCCAGCAGCTTGACCTCCACAGTGATGAGCTCTGGAAACACCATATATTTT
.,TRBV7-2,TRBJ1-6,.,CASSRRGSPLHF,TGTGCCAGCAGCCGCAGGGGTTCACCCCTCCACTTT
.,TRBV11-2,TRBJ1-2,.,CASSQRQAAHYGYTF,TGTGCCAGCAGCCAACGCCAGGCAGCACACTATGGCTACACCTTC
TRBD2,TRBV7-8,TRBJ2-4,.,CASRSGGVVAKNIQYF,TGTGCCAGCAGGTCCGGGGGGGTTGTAGCCAAAAACATTCAGTACTTC
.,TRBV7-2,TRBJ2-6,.,CASSSNPGTRYSGANVLTF,TGTGCCAGCAGCTCGAATCCCGGGACACGATACTCTGGGGCCAACGTCCTGACTTTC
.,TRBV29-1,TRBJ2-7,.,CSVVGFSTDYEQYF,TGCAGCGTTGTAGGGTTCTCGACAGACTACGAGCAGTACTTC